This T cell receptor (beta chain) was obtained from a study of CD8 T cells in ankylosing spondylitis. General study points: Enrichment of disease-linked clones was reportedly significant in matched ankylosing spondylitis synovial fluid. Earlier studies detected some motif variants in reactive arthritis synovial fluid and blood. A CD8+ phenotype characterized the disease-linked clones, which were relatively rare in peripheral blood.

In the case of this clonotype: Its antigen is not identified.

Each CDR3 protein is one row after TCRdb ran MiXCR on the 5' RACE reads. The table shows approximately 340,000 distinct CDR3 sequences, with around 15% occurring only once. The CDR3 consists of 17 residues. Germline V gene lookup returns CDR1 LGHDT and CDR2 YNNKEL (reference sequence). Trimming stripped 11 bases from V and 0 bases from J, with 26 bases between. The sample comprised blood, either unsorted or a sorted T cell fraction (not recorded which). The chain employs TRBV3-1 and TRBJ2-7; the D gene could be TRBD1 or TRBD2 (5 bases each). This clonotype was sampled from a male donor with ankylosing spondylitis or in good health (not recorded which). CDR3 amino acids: CAFCLEGRTTISYEQYF. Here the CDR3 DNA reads TGTGCCTTCTGTTTAGAGGGGCGGACCACAATCTCCTACGAGCAGTACTTC.